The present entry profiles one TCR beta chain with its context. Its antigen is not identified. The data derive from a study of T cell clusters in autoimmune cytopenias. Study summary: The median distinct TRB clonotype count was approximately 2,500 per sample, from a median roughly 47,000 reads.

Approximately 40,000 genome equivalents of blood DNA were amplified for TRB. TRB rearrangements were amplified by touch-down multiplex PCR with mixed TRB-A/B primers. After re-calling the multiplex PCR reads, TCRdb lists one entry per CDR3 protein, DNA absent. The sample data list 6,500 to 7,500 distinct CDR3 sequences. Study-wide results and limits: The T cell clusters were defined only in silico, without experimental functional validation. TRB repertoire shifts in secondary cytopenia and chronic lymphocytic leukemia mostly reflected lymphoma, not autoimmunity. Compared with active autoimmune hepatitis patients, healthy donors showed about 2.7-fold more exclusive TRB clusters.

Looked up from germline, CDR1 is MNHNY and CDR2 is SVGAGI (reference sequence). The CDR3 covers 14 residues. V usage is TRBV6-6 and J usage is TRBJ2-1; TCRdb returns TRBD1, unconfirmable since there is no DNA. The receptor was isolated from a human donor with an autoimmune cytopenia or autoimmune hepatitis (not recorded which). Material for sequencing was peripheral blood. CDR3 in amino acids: CASSYGTVNNEQFF.